These 16 T cell receptor beta chains came from one sample sequenced in a study of technical replicates of blood from a few donors. Profiled with immunoSEQ multiplex PCR; TCRdb holds only in-frame clones, not every one. The table lists some 71,000 clones, approximately 97% of them singletons. Sequences were obtained from T cells isolated from PBMCs. The receptors here all came from a human donor in good health.

The chain uses TRBV6-1 and TRBJ2-2; TRBD2 aligns across 8 bases. Per germline, CDR1 MNHNS and CDR2 SASEGT. The CDR3 has 15 residues. The V segment lost 11 bases and the J segment 2 bases; nucleotides outside the gene matches: 10. The CDR3 nucleotides read TGTGCCTCTGGCGGGGGGATACTAAACACCGGGGAGCTGTTTTTT. Amino acids: CASGGGILNTGELFF.

The rearrangement uses TRBV6-1 and TRBJ1-6; 7 bases fit TRBD1. Looked up from germline, CDR1 is MNHNS and CDR2 is SASEGT. This CDR3 is 14 amino acids long. V gave up 5 bases and J gave up 11 bases; unmatched junction bases: 9. CDR3 bases: TGTGCCAGCAGTAAAGACAGGGTGAGGCCACCCCTCCACTTT. The encoded protein is CASSKDRVRPPLHF.

The chain joins TRBV5-4 to TRBJ2-7; D call uncertain. The CDR3 is 13 residues long. Trimming removed 0 bases at V and 7 bases at J, with 11 bases between. Germline V gene sequence: CDR1 SGHNT, CDR2 YYREEE (reference sequence). CDR3 nucleotide sequence: TGTGCCAGCAGCTTGGCCCCGGGTCGGGAGCAGTACTTC. Translating it yields CASSLAPGREQYF.

The rearrangement uses TRBV5-1 and TRBJ2-5; D might be TRBD1 (5 bases). CDR3 size: 15 residues. Germline V gene lookup returns CDR1 SGHRS and CDR2 YFSETQ. Trimming cost V 2 bases and J 2 bases, with 13 bases left between them. The CDR3 spells CASSFSRGIQETQYF. The CDR3 bases are TGCGCCAGCAGCTTTTCTAGGGGTATTCAAGAGACCCAGTACTTC.

J is TRBJ2-1 and V is TRBV4-1; 8 bases line up with TRBD2. This CDR3 comprises 16 residues. The J segment lost 4 bases and the V segment lost 0 bases, leaving 5 bases of the junction unmatched. The germline CDR1 and CDR2 sequences are MGHRA and YSYEKL. CDR3 sequence: CASSQDPAGEYNEQFF. The CDR3 nucleotides are TGCGCCAGCAGCCAAGACCCAGCGGGAGAGTACAATGAGCAGTTCTTC.

The chain couples TRBV18 to TRBJ1-2; no clear D gene. The V end lost 6 bases, the J end lost 0 bases, and 11 bases lay between the germline ends. The CDR3 has 14 amino acids. Germline CDR1 and CDR2: KGHSH and LQKENI. CDR3 loop: CASSGSLANYGYTF. As DNA, the CDR3 is TGTGCCAGCTCGGGCAGTTTAGCTAACTATGGCTACACCTTC.

The CDR3 here is CASVGADTQYF. DNA of the CDR3: TGTGCCAGCGTAGGAGCCGATACGCAGTATTTT. The V and J genes are TRBV2 and TRBJ2-3; D remains unclear. Trimming shortened V by 8 bases and J by 6 bases, and 9 bases separated the two germline ends. This CDR3 has 11 residues. In germline, CDR1 is SNHLY, CDR2 FYNNEI.

This chain links TRBV29-1 with TRBJ1-4, with a tentative D call TRBD1 (5 bases). V was pared by 6 bases and J by 1 base, with 9 bases between. CDR1 is SQVTM and CDR2 is ANQGSEA in the germline V gene. CDR3 length equals 13 residues. CDR3 region: CSVGVRTNEKLFF. CDR3 nucleotide sequence: TGCAGCGTAGGGGTACGAACTAATGAAAAACTGTTTTTT.

V and J are TRBV4-1 and TRBJ2-7, with TRBD2 identical over 14 bases. This CDR3 is 15 amino acids long. Germline-derived CDR1 and CDR2 are MGHRA and YSYEKL. V trimming: 3 bases; J trimming: 6 bases; junction bases outside the gene matches: 4. In nucleotides, the CDR3 is TGCGCCAGCAGCCAGGGACTAGCGGGAGCTGGCGAGCAGTACTTC. This codes for CASSQGLAGAGEQYF.

This rearrangement joins TRBV5-1 to TRBJ2-1, with D maybe TRBD2 (6 bases). V shed 4 bases and J shed 4 bases, with 18 bases lying between them. In germline, CDR1 is SGHRS, CDR2 YFSETQ. There are 16 residues in the CDR3. The CDR3 loop reads CASSPFAGSAYNEQFF. The CDR3 DNA is TGCGCCAGCAGCCCTTTTGCGGGAAGTGCGTACAATGAGCAGTTCTTC.

CDR3 loop: CASSPLAGHTEAFF. Here the CDR3 DNA reads TGTGCCAGCAGTCCGCTTGCCGGTCACACTGAAGCTTTCTTT. The chain uses TRBV6-5 and TRBJ1-1; no definite D call. Trimming cost V 5 bases and J 3 bases, with 13 bases left between them. CDR3 length: 14 amino acids. In germline, CDR1 is MNHEY, CDR2 SVGAGI.

The chain carries TRBV27 and TRBJ1-2; 8 bases fit TRBD1. The J segment lost 2 bases and the V segment lost 3 bases, leaving 2 bases of the junction unmatched. The length of the CDR3 is 14 residues. The germline V gene encodes CDR1 MNHEY and CDR2 SMNVEV (reference sequence). CDR3 sequence reads: CASSLTGVNYGYTF. CDR3 DNA: TGTGCCAGCAGTTTGACAGGGGTAAACTATGGCTACACCTTC.

In this sample, this clone turned up a few times. The chain employs TRBV18 and TRBJ2-7; tentative D call: TRBD1 (6 bases). V lost 3 bases to trimming and J lost 4 bases, with 10 bases between them. CDR1 and CDR2 from the germline V gene are KGHSH and LQKENI. This CDR3 comprises 13 residues. DNA of the CDR3: TGTGCCAGCTCACCGCCTCAGGGGTACGAGCAGTACTTC. It specifies CASSPPQGYEQYF.

This chain links TRBV5-6 with TRBJ1-1; 10 nucleotides line up with TRBD1. The CDR3 has 15 residues. Germline V lookup: CDR1 SGHDT, CDR2 YYEEEE. The V and J ends lost 3 bases and 5 bases, in that order; junction bases with no gene match: 7. DNA for the CDR3: TGTGCCAGCAGCTGGGGACAGGGGCACAGAACTGAAGCTTTCTTT. As protein: CASSWGQGHRTEAFF.

This chain connects TRBV6-1 to TRBJ1-1; 9 nucleotides agree with TRBD1. Germline V gene data show CDR1 as MNHNS and CDR2 as SASEGT. After removal of 3 bases from V and 0 bases from J, the junction contained 17 bases not matched to a gene. The CDR3 covers 20 residues. The DNA for the CDR3 is TGTGCCAGCAGTGATCTCCGGCCGGGACAGGGAATTTATATGAACACTGAAGCTTTCTTT. Its protein product is CASSDLRPGQGIYMNTEAFF.

V usage is TRBV23-1 and J usage is TRBJ1-5, with 7 bases aligning to TRBD1. TRBV23-1 is an open reading frame, and its role is uncertain. Trimming at V came to 0 bases and at J to 4 bases, leaving 6 bases not matched to a gene. The CDR3 covers 16 residues. Written as DNA, the CDR3 is TGCGCCAGCAGTCAATCCGACAGGGACCGAAATCAGCCCCAGCATTTT. As protein: CASSQSDRDRNQPQHF.